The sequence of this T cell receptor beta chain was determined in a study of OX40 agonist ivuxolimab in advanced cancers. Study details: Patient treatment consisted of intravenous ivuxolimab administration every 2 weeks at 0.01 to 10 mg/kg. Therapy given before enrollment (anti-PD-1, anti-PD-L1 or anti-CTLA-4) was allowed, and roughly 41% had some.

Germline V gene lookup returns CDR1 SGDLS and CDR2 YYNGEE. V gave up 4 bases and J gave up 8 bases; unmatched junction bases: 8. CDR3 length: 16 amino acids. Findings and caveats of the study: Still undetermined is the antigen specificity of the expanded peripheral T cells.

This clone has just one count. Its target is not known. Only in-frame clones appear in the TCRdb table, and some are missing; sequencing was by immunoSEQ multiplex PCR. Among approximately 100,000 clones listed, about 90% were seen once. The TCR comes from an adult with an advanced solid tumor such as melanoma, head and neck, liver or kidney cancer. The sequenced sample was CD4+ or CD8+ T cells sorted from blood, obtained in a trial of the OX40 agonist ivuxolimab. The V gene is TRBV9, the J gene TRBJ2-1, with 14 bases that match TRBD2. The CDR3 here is CASSPTSGGGSDEQFF. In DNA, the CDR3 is TGTGCCAGCAGCCCGACTAGCGGGGGGGGTTCGGATGAGCAGTTCTTC.